The 28 T cell receptor beta chains reported below all come from one sample, sequenced in a study of beta chain features in type 1 diabetes. TCRB transcripts that were expressed got sequenced, as all of the isolated RNA had been reverse transcribed. Assay: immunoSEQ multiplex PCR; the TCRdb copy retains only in-frame clones and omits some. This table has around 13,000 clones, roughly half appearing once. Sequences were obtained from stem cell memory CD4+ T cells from blood. Every receptor here comes from a man aged 18 to 30 in good health.

The chain employs TRBV9 and TRBJ1-1, with 8 bases aligning to TRBD1. The germline V gene encodes CDR1 SGDLS and CDR2 YYNGEE. This CDR3 has 14 residues. The J segment lost 6 bases and the V segment lost 2 bases, leaving 6 bases of the junction unmatched. In DNA, the CDR3 is TGTGCCAGCAGCGTTGCAGGGGGCAACTCTGAAGCTTTCTTT. Its protein product is CASSVAGGNSEAFF.

This clone has just one count. CDR3 sequence: CASSYSWRTSTDTQYF. CDR3 DNA sequence: TGTGCCAGCAGTTACTCATGGCGGACAAGCACAGATACGCAGTATTTT. The V call is TRBV6-6, the J call TRBJ2-3; D might be TRBD1 (5 bases). This CDR3 spans 16 amino acids. From germline, CDR1 is MNHNY and CDR2 SVGAGI (reference sequence). V was clipped by 0 bases and J by 0 bases, with 10 bases between them.

This clone has a handful of counts. The V and J genes are TRBV7-2 and TRBJ2-7, with 9 bases fitting TRBD1. This CDR3 comprises 15 residues. J gave up 0 bases and V 5 bases, and 5 bases lay outside the gene matches. From germline, CDR1 is SGHTA and CDR2 FQGNSA. The CDR3: CASSRGQGNSYEQYF. CDR3 bases: TGTGCCAGCAGCCGTGGACAGGGGAACTCCTACGAGCAGTACTTC.

The chain has TRBV7-6 and TRBJ2-5; tentatively, D is TRBD2 (6 bases). Germline V gene lookup returns CDR1 SGHVS and CDR2 FNYEAQ. V lost 5 bases and J 5 bases, leaving 18 bases between the germline ends. CDR3 size: 15 residues. The CDR3 sequence: CASSPRTNPLETQYF. The CDR3, as DNA: TGTGCCAGCAGCCCCCGGACTAACCCACTGGAGACCCAGTACTTC.

This clone was found a few times. The chain recombines TRBV4-1 with TRBJ2-1; TRBD2 matches at 14 bases. V was pared by 1 base and J by 2 bases, with 1 base of the junction left unmatched. The CDR3 spans 17 residues. Germline V gene data show CDR1 as MGHRA and CDR2 as YSYEKL. The DNA of the CDR3 is TGCGCCAGCAGCCAAGGGGGACTAGCGGGGGCCTACAATGAGCAGTTCTTC. It translates to CASSQGGLAGAYNEQFF.

This clone turned up a few times. The genes are TRBV7-2 and TRBJ2-5; D uncertain. Trimming stripped 5 bases from V and 2 bases from J, with 9 bases between. CDR1 SGHTA and CDR2 FQGNSA come from the germline V gene. The CDR3 runs 13 residues. Here the CDR3 DNA reads TGTGCCAGCAGCGAGAATTTTCAAGAGACCCAGTACTTC. Translation: CASSENFQETQYF.

This clone was recorded a few times. CDR3 DNA sequence: TGCGCCAGCAGCTTGGACGGCAAAAACATTCAGTACTTC. Residues: CASSLDGKNIQYF. The gene calls are TRBV5-1 and TRBJ2-4; no clear D. The germline V gene encodes CDR1 SGHRS and CDR2 YFSETQ. The CDR3 runs 13 residues. Trimming removed 0 bases from V and 3 bases from J, with 4 bases in between.

The genes are TRBV11-2 and TRBJ1-1, with 9 bases aligning to TRBD1. Germline assignment: CDR1 SGHAT and CDR2 FQNNGV. The CDR3 spans 14 residues. J was trimmed by 4 bases and V by 5 bases; bases with no gene match: 5. The CDR3 loop reads CASSRTGGGTEAFF. For the CDR3, the DNA is TGTGCCAGCAGCCGTACAGGGGGCGGCACTGAAGCTTTCTTT. The entire variable domain, with the rest obtained from reference TRBV11-2 and TRBJ1-1, is as follows: EAGVAQSPRYKIIEKRQSVAFWCNPISGHATLYWYQQILGQGPKLLIQFQNNGVVDDSQLPKDRFSAERLKGVDSTLKIQPAKLEDSAVYLCASSRTGGGTEAFFGQGTRLTVV.

This chain uses TRBV6-5 with TRBJ2-7, with 9 positions matching TRBD2. Germline lookup yields CDR1 MNHEY and CDR2 SVGAGI. V dropped 5 bases and J dropped 4; count of bases not matched to a gene: 6. The CDR3 contains 14 residues. CDR3 residues: CASSPGTSSYEQYF. The DNA for the CDR3 is TGTGCCAGCAGTCCCGGGACTAGCAGTTACGAGCAGTACTTC.

This chain uses TRBV19 with TRBJ2-7; D possibly corresponds to TRBD2 (6 bases). The CDR3 covers 14 residues. The V end lost 3 bases, the J end lost 3 bases, and 12 bases lay between the germline ends. The germline gives CDR1 LNHDA, CDR2 SQIVND (reference sequence). The CDR3 protein is CASSIEWGDYEQYF. As DNA, the CDR3 is TGTGCCAGTAGTATCGAGTGGGGGGACTACGAGCAGTACTTC.

This clone was observed a few times. The chain links TRBV28 to TRBJ2-5, with 8 nucleotides matching TRBD2. After removal of 8 bases from V and 5 bases from J, the junction contained 10 bases not matched to a gene. The CDR3 contains 14 residues. CDR1 is MDHEN and CDR2 is SYDVKM in the germline V gene. CDR3 coding DNA: TGTGCCAGCGCCCGGGGGGGCCGGGAGGAGACCCAGTACTTC. Translating gives CASARGGREETQYF.

There are a few counts of this clone. The chain links TRBV14 to TRBJ2-1; 8 bases fit TRBD2. J gave up 4 bases and V 4 bases, and 9 bases lay outside the gene matches. CDR3 size: 16 residues. Germline CDR1 and CDR2: SGHDN and FVKESK. The CDR3 loop reads CASSPPRGGEYNEQFF. The DNA of the CDR3 is TGTGCCAGCAGCCCCCCTCGGGGGGGCGAGTACAATGAGCAGTTCTTC.

In this sample, this clone turned up once. The chain uses TRBV11-2 and TRBJ1-2, with no clear D. V lost 2 bases, J lost 6 bases, and 19 bases lay in between. CDR3 length: 16 amino acids. Germline loops: CDR1 SGHAT, CDR2 FQNNGV. The CDR3, as DNA: TGTGCCAGCAGCTTACAGAGCGGCAGTCCTTCGGATGGCTACACCTTC. Translated, it gives CASSLQSGSPSDGYTF.

The V call is TRBV27, the J call TRBJ1-2, with D possibly being TRBD1 (6 bases). The CDR3 has 15 residues. From germline, CDR1 is MNHEY and CDR2 SMNVEV (reference sequence). V lost 3 bases and J lost 6, with 17 bases in between. DNA of the CDR3: TGTGCCAGCAGTTTCACTCAGGGGCGATTGGATGGCTACACCTTC. This translates into CASSFTQGRLDGYTF.

Comments on this clone: At one of its ends the junction is not consistent with the germline gene, which may arise from a read error. The V and J genes are TRBV20-1 and TRBJ2-5; TRBD2 agrees at 12 bases. In germline, CDR1 is DFQATT, CDR2 SNEGSKA (reference sequence). The CDR3 consists of 11 residues. Written as DNA, the CDR3 is TGCAGTGCGCTACTAGCGGGGGGCCTCCACTTC. It yields the protein CSALLAGGLHF.

The rearrangement uses TRBV25-1 and TRBJ2-7; 8 positions agree with TRBD2. CDR1 is MGHDK and CDR2 is SYGVNS in the germline V gene. Germline trimming cut 2 bases from V and 3 bases from J; bases unmatched to any gene: 6. The CDR3 spans 15 residues. The CDR3 loop reads CASSEPRGGYYEQYF. CDR3 nucleotides: TGTGCCAGCAGTGAACCTCGGGGGGGCTACTACGAGCAGTACTTC.

This clone has a single count. V and J are TRBV10-3 and TRBJ2-7; TRBD1 aligns across 12 bases. The CDR3 spans 15 residues. Trimming cost V 8 bases and J 7 bases; bases outside gene matches: 12. Per the germline V gene, CDR1 is ENHRY and CDR2 is SYGVKD. CDR3 sequence reads: CAIAPSGQGAREQYF. The CDR3 DNA is TGTGCCATCGCCCCGTCGGGACAGGGGGCTCGGGAGCAGTACTTC.

This clone was seen a few times. The CDR3 spells CASSPGTGTTYNEQFF. CDR3 nucleotides: TGTGCCAGCTCACCTGGGACAGGGACAACCTACAATGAGCAGTTCTTC. This chain connects TRBV18 to TRBJ2-1; TRBD1 matches 9 bases. The germline gives CDR1 KGHSH, CDR2 LQKENI. The CDR3 is 16 amino acids. The ends lost 3 bases at V and 2 bases at J; junction bases unmatched: 5.

V is TRBV7-3 and J is TRBJ2-1; 11 bases agree with TRBD2. The CDR3 runs to 16 residues. Germline CDR1 reads SGHTA; CDR2 reads FQGTGA. With V trimmed by 5 bases and J by 9 bases, 12 bases remained unmatched. CDR3: CASSPRLAGGQSEQFF. The CDR3 DNA sequence: TGTGCCAGCAGCCCCCGTCTAGCGGGGGGCCAGAGTGAGCAGTTCTTC.

The chain employs TRBV25-1 and TRBJ1-2, with 8 bases identical to TRBD1. The ends lost 6 bases at V and 8 bases at J; junction bases unmatched: 8. The CDR3 has 13 amino acids. CDR1 and CDR2 from the germline V gene are MGHDK and SYGVNS. CDR3 sequence reads: CASRDDRGVGYTF. DNA of the CDR3: TGTGCCAGCAGGGATGACAGGGGAGTCGGCTACACCTTC.

The CDR3 coding sequence is TGTGCCAGCAGTTACGGTTATAGCTCCTACGAGCAGTACTTC. It specifies CASSYGYSSYEQYF. The chain is built from TRBV6-5 and TRBJ2-7; no reliable D call. Germline CDR1 and CDR2: MNHEY and SVGAGI. This CDR3 has 14 residues. The germline V and J ends were trimmed by 2 bases and 0 bases, with 8 bases remaining between them.

The chain uses TRBV6-6 and TRBJ1-6; perhaps TRBD1 as D (5 bases). Trimming shortened V by 0 bases and J by 3 bases, and 9 bases separated the two germline ends. The CDR3 is 16 residues long. Germline V lookup: CDR1 MNHNY, CDR2 SVGAGI (reference sequence). CDR3 amino acids: CASSYSGEYYNSPLHF. The CDR3, as DNA: TGTGCCAGCAGTTACTCAGGGGAATACTATAATTCACCCCTCCACTTT.

This chain uses TRBV9 with TRBJ2-1; 14 nucleotides line up with TRBD2. The CDR3 contains 17 residues. Germline-derived CDR1 and CDR2 are SGDLS and YYNGEE. V lost 4 bases, J lost 3 bases, and 6 bases stayed unmatched. The CDR3 bases are TGTGCCAGCAGCCCCGGGACTAGCGGGGGAATCTACAATGAGCAGTTCTTC. Its protein product is CASSPGTSGGIYNEQFF.

The chain joins TRBV6-1 to TRBJ2-5; 9 bases agree with TRBD2. The germline CDR1 and CDR2 sequences are MNHNS and SASEGT. The CDR3 is 16 residues long. The J segment lost 2 bases and the V segment lost 1 base, leaving 5 bases of the junction unmatched. The CDR3 here is CASSEGRLAGQETQYF. The CDR3 bases are TGTGCCAGCAGTGAAGGGCGTCTAGCGGGGCAAGAGACCCAGTACTTC.

The rearrangement links TRBV6-1 to TRBJ1-5; TRBD1 aligns across 9 bases. Germline V lookup: CDR1 MNHNS, CDR2 SASEGT. V shed 3 bases, J shed 3 bases, and the junction held 3 bases outside the gene matches. This CDR3 has 15 amino acids. The DNA for the CDR3 is TGTGCCAGCAGTGACGGGACAGGGTTCAATCAGCCCCAGCATTTT. Its protein is CASSDGTGFNQPQHF.

The chain joins TRBV19 to TRBJ1-2, with D uncertain. CDR1 and CDR2 from the germline V gene are LNHDA and SQIVND (reference sequence). Deletions cut 2 bases from V and 6 bases from J, with 13 bases between. The CDR3 runs 14 residues. The CDR3 nucleotides read TGTGCCAGTAGTATAATTCGCGCGGGGAATGGCTACACCTTC. This encodes CASSIIRAGNGYTF.

This chain joins TRBV4-3 and TRBJ2-3; unclear D gene. This CDR3 comprises 15 residues. From germline, CDR1 is LGHNA and CDR2 YSLEER. V lost 5 bases, J lost 6 bases, and 18 bases lay in between. The CDR3 loop is CASSIQISPGDTQYF. CDR3 DNA sequence: TGCGCCAGCAGCATTCAAATAAGCCCCGGGGATACGCAGTATTTT.

The V and J genes are TRBV7-7 and TRBJ2-2; 11 bases agree with TRBD1. The CDR3 totals 15 residues. Germline CDR1 is SSHAT and CDR2 is FNYEAQ (reference sequence). The junction had 5 bases not matched to a gene; V was cut back by 5 bases and J by 6 bases. The CDR3 DNA reads TGTGCCAGCAGCCGTGGACAGGGGGCATCCGGGGAGCTGTTTTTT. This sequence encodes CASSRGQGASGELFF.